This TCR beta chain was recovered during a study of beta chain features in type 1 diabetes (dated by TCRdb to 2017 to 2018). About the full investigation: Patients and healthy donors did not differ in mean age, gender distribution, total cell number or subset yield. A total of approximately 110,000,000 sorted cells were examined across all samples, and a strong correlation was observed between cell number per subset and RNA yield. The study compared the TCRB repertoires of sorted circulating CD4+ T cell subsets in recently diagnosed type 1 diabetes patients with those in matched healthy donors. Regulatory and stem cell-like memory subsets were isolated from only 8 patients and roughly 8 healthy donors, whereas naive and central memory subsets came from all 30 or so donors.

What the study reported, not specific to this receptor: Patients with type 1 diabetes made fewer insertions and deleted more nucleotides at VDJ recombination sites, implying thymic rearrangement abnormalities. PCR might favor shorter templates, but patient and control samples were amplified and corrected together, so any skew would affect both groups equally. Naive, central memory and regulatory TCRB repertoires appeared to be more similar among patients than among healthy donors. Because small numbers of individuals were included in the HLA sub-analyses, any influence of HLA type on TCRB rearrangement was left unresolved. Type 1 diabetes patients showed a moderate but significant shortening of TCRB CDR3 length in all four CD4+ subsets. Because cDNA was sequenced instead of genomic DNA, activated cells with high expression could be over-represented, although the groups did not differ in activation or CD3 levels.

The CDR1 and CDR2 encoded by the germline V gene are MNHNS and SASEGT. The CDR3, cysteine through phenylalanine, is 14 amino acids long. Only the CDR3 portion is preserved as DNA: 42 bases, with reading frame beginning at the first base. Between the V and J ends, shortened by 2 bases and 3 bases respectively, the junction contains 8 bases. All of the isolated RNA was reverse transcribed with the High Capacity cDNA Reverse Transcription Kit, so expressed TCRB transcripts were sequenced. Naive, central memory and regulatory T cell samples underwent deep immunoSEQ sequencing, averaging about 3.57 million total reads per sample. Sorted cells were lysed in RLT buffer, and RNA was extracted using DNase-treated RNeasy Micro or Mini kits according to cell number. To prevent cross-contamination, every cell subset was processed on its own, while patient and healthy donor samples were processed together. Using the immunoSEQ multiplex PCR, TCRB sequences were amplified from cDNA into 87-bp fragments spanning the CDR3 region. Amplicons were sequenced on the Illumina HiSeq platform. The authors processed their data as follows. Synthetic template baselines were used to correct PCR bias computationally, reads within Hamming distance 2 were collapsed, and singletons that could not be merged were discarded. By aligning reads against IMGT, V, D and J genes, CDR3 length, and insertions or deletions at six rearrangement sites were assigned. Clonotype counts were normalized to sorted cell number within each subset before computing true diversity and Gini coefficients with the tcR R package. The overlap coefficient, calculated on TCRB nucleotide sequences, was used to quantify repertoire sharing. TCRdb limited this immuneACCESS table to in-frame rearrangements with V and J called. A share of clones is missing; checked studies link under half to unresolved V genes, and the rest is unexplained. V, J and clone size derive from that table, while D and trimming were established from the DNA sequence. The sample profile shows tens of thousands of clones; roughly three fifths of them were found once. About 2.2% of the sample rests with the top ten.

Concerning this clone: It lacks a known antigen. No quality values exist for individual bases; no much larger clone is one base distant.

Each donor gave one peripheral blood draw, averaging around 120 mL, which was collected into heparinised tubes. A BD FACSAria II was used to sort naive, central memory, regulatory and stem cell-like memory CD4+ T cells with a panel that included CD45RO, CCR7, CD25, CD127, CD95 and CD27. Every sorted population had a purity above 98%. PBMCs were isolated immediately by Lymphoprep density gradient centrifugation and stained directly without culture. So that batch effects would be minimized, each experiment stained and sorted samples in pairs, pairing one healthy donor with one patient. In this chain, TRBV6-1 is recombined with TRBJ2-1; the D gene is not confidently resolved. The sample taken for sequencing was Tregs from blood. The cell subset or site label, as the study defines it: regulatory CD4+ T cells. The clonotype originates from a woman younger than 30 in good health. Here the CDR3 is given as CASSENLHYNEQFF. The bases are TGTGCCAGCAGTGAAAATTTACACTACAATGAGCAGTTCTTC.